Listed here are 11 T cell receptor beta chains from one sample, sequenced in a study of CD8+ T cells in alopecia areata (dated by TCRdb to the late 2010s). The treatment or condition label on this specimen signifies: oral pan-JAK inhibitor, 5-10 mg twice daily. Library preparation used the immunoSEQ multiplex PCR assay. RNA was extracted from all samples and reverse transcribed into cDNA as template for TCR sequencing. Entries here come from immuneACCESS through TCRdb and include only in-frame sequences with V and J called. Some clones fail to appear in such tables; in the studies checked, an unresolved V gene covers under half of the shortfall, and the cause of the remainder is unknown. The sample records 200,000 to 250,000 clones, 66% of which are singletons. Together, the top ten hold 0.95% to 1.5% of the sample. The source material was CD4+ T cells sorted from blood, sampled at week 44, from a patient treated with tofacitinib. The receptor set was obtained from a human donor with alopecia areata.

The chain is built from TRBV4-1 and TRBJ2-2, with D perhaps matching TRBD2 (7 bases). The CDR3 runs 14 residues. Trimming shortened V by 2 bases and J by 5 bases, and 9 bases separated the two germline ends. CDR1 and CDR2 from the germline V gene are MGHRA and YSYEKL. The CDR3 sequence is CASSQRGGTGELFF. CDR3 coding DNA: TGCGCCAGCAGCCAAAGGGGGGGAACCGGGGAGCTGTTTTTT.

This clone was detected many times. CDR3 amino acids: CASSIQRTDTQYF. The CDR3 DNA follows: TGTGCCAGTAGTATTCAGAGGACAGATACGCAGTATTTT. This sequence joins TRBV19 and TRBJ2-3, with unresolved D. The CDR3 is 13 amino acids. V was trimmed by 3 bases and J by 3 bases, leaving 7 bases between them. Germline V gene lookup returns CDR1 LNHDA and CDR2 SQIVND (reference sequence).

The chain is built from TRBV18 and TRBJ2-5, with D unresolved. Germline values: CDR1 KGHSH, CDR2 LQKENI. The length of the CDR3 is 13 residues. Trimming shortened V by 3 bases and J by 0 bases, and 5 bases separated the two germline ends. The CDR3 sequence: CASSPRDQETQYF. In nucleotides, the CDR3 is TGTGCCAGCTCACCTAGGGACCAAGAGACCCAGTACTTC.

This clone came up a few times. V gene TRBV9 combines with J gene TRBJ2-7, with 9 bases identical to TRBD2. Germline trimming cut 0 bases from V and 1 base from J; bases unmatched to any gene: 5. The CDR3 is 16 amino acids. Germline loops: CDR1 SGDLS, CDR2 YYNGEE. Written as DNA, the CDR3 is TGTGCCAGCAGCGTAGGGGGGCTAGCGGGGTCCTACGAGCAGTACTTC. It yields the protein CASSVGGLAGSYEQYF.

The V and J genes are TRBV29-1 and TRBJ1-4; D remains unclear. V was shortened by 4 bases and J by 0 bases, with 6 bases between the two germline ends. CDR1 is SQVTM, CDR2 ANQGSEA, per germline. The CDR3 has 13 amino acids. This CDR3 reads CSVARATNEKLFF. CDR3 nucleotides: TGCAGCGTTGCAAGGGCAACTAATGAAAAACTGTTTTTT.

V is TRBV7-2 and J is TRBJ1-2, with 9 nucleotides matching TRBD1. Trimming removed 6 bases from V and 6 bases from J; junction bases left unmatched: 11. This CDR3 is 15 amino acids long. Germline V lookup: CDR1 SGHTA, CDR2 FQGNSA. The CDR3 DNA is TGTGCCAGCAGGATGCGGGACAGGGTTTTCCATGGCTACACCTTC. Translation: CASRMRDRVFHGYTF.

This chain joins TRBV29-1 and TRBJ1-4; D is unresolved. The germline V gene has CDR1 SQVTM and CDR2 ANQGSEA. Trimming removed 1 base from V and 7 bases from J, with 16 bases in between. CDR3 size: 15 residues. The CDR3 DNA follows: TGCAGCGTTGAAGGACATGCGGACCTCGGTGAAAAACTGTTTTTT. Protein: CSVEGHADLGEKLFF.

The gene calls are TRBV15 and TRBJ1-5; TRBD1 might be the D (5 bases). V lost 3 bases to trimming and J lost 2 bases, with 20 bases between them. The CDR3 has 18 amino acids. Germline V gene sequence: CDR1 LNHNV, CDR2 YYDKDF (reference sequence). This CDR3 is CATSSHLRLDTRNQPQHF. In DNA form, the CDR3 reads TGTGCCACCAGCAGTCACCTCCGATTGGACACGCGCAATCAGCCCCAGCATTTT.

The rearrangement links TRBV4-1 to TRBJ1-2, with 10 nucleotides matching TRBD1. The CDR3 runs to 17 residues. The V and J ends lost 3 bases and 0 bases, in that order; junction bases with no gene match: 7. CDR1 MGHRA and CDR2 YSYEKL come from the germline V gene. In DNA form, the CDR3 reads TGCGCCAGCAGCCAGGGACAGGGGCCGACTACTAACTATGGCTACACCTTC. As protein: CASSQGQGPTTNYGYTF.

This clone has more than one count but fewer than ten. J is TRBJ1-5 and V is TRBV19; D is possibly TRBD1 (6 bases). Germline CDR1 and CDR2: LNHDA and SQIVND (reference sequence). The V gene lost 7 bases and the J gene lost 4 bases, with 20 bases spanning the gap. The CDR3 contains 16 residues. DNA for the CDR3: TGTGCCAGTACCGGTTTTGGGAGGGGGAAGAATCAGCCCCAGCATTTT. Translating it yields CASTGFGRGKNQPQHF.

This clone appeared a few times. V usage is TRBV30 and J usage is TRBJ2-4, with D possibly matching TRBD2 (6 bases). V lost 7 bases and J lost 1, with 11 bases in between. The CDR3 has 13 amino acids. CDR1 GTSNPN and CDR2 SVGIG come from the germline V gene (reference sequence). CDR3 amino acids: CAFAGLAKNIQYF. As DNA, the CDR3 is TGTGCCTTCGCGGGACTTGCCAAAAACATTCAGTACTTC. Full variable domain (rest looked up from reference TRBV30 and TRBJ2-4): SQTIHQWPATLVQPVGSPLSLECTVEGTSNPNLYWYRQAAGRGLQLLFYSVGIGQISSEVPQNLSASRPQDRQFILSSKKLLLSDSGFYLCAFAGLAKNIQYFGAGTRLSVL.